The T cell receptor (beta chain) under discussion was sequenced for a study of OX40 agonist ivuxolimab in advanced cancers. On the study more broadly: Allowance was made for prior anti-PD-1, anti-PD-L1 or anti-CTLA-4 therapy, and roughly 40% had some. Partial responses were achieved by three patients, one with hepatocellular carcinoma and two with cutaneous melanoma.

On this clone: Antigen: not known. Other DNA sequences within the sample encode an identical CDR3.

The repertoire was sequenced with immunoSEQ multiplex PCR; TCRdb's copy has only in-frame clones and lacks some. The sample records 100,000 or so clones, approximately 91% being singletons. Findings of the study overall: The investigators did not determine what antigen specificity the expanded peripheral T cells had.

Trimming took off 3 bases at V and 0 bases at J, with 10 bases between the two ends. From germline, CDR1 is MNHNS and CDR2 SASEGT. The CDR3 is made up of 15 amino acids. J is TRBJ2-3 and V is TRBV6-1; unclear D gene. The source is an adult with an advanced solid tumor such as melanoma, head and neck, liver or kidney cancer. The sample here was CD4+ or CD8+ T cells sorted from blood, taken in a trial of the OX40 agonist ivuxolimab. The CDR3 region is CASSESVTSTDTQYF. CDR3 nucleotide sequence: TGTGCCAGCAGTGAGTCAGTCACTAGCACAGATACGCAGTATTTT.